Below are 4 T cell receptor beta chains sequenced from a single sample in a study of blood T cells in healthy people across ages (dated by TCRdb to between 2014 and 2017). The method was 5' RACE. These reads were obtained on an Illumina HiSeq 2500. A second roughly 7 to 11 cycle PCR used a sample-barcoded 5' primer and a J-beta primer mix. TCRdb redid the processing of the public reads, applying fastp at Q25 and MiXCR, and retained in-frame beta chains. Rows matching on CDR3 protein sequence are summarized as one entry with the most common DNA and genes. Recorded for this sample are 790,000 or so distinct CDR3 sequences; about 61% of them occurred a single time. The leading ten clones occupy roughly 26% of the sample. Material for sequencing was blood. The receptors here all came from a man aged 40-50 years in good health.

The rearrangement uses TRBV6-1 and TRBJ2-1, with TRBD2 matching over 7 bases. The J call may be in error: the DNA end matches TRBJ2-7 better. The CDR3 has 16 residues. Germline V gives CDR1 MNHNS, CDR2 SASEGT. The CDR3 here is CASSVRVGTTYNEQYF. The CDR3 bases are TGTGCCAGCAGTGTACGGGTCGGGACTACCTACAATGAGCAGTACTTC.

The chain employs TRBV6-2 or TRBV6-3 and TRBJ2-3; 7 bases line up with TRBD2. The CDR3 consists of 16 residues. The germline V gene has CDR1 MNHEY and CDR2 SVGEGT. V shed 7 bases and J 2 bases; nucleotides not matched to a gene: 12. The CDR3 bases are TGTGCCAGCACCGACTGGACTAGTCGGGACACAGATACGCAGTATTTT. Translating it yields CASTDWTSRDTDTQYF.

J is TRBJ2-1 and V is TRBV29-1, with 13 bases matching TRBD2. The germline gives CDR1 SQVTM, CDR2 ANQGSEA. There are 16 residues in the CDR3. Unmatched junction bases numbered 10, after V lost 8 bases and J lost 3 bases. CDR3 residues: CSSSRGLAGFYNEQFF. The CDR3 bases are TGCAGCTCCTCGCGGGGACTAGCGGGGTTCTACAATGAGCAGTTCTTC.

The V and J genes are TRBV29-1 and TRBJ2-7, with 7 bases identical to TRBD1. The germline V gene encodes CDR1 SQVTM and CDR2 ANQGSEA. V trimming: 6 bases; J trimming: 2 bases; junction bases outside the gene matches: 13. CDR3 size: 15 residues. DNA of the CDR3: TGCAGCGTGGAGGTAAGGGGGCGAGAAACCTACGAGCAGTACTTC. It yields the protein CSVEVRGRETYEQYF.